This entry describes one T cell receptor beta chain. The antigen is undetermined. Described time point: week 5, during vaccination. Topical imiquimod accompanied each vaccine dose, which consisted of 300 ug of mutant IDH1 20-mer peptide. This sample was included in a study of a mutant IDH1 vaccine in newly diagnosed glioma. Study details: Administration of eight vaccinations to patients took place in weeks 1, 3, 5, 7, 11, 15, 19, 23. Treated patients, averaging roughly 40 years, were roughly 60% male and roughly 40% female. The study, taken as a whole, reports: The vaccine induced immune responses, and these occurred in about 93% of patients.

Repertoires were generated with immunoSEQ multiplex PCR, while TCRdb's copy carries only in-frame clones and drops some. The repertoire consists of 52,000 or so clones, with approximately 82% occurring once and the leading ten covering approximately 3.3%. The sequence was collected from a woman between 18 and 29 years old with glioma. Some clones in this sample may be carry-over from other donors' samples. Source: PBMCs, taken from a glioma patient whose treatment included an IDH1 peptide vaccine.

Written as DNA, the CDR3 is TGTGCCAGCAGCTTTCGCAGCGGCGCCCCCTACGAGCAGTACTTC. It translates to CASSFRSGAPYEQYF. The J gene is TRBJ2-7, the V gene TRBV11-3; D possibly corresponds to TRBD2 (5 bases). There are 15 residues in the CDR3. Germline V gives CDR1 SGHNT, CDR2 YENEEA. The ends were cut back, 3 bases at V and 2 bases at J, with 14 bases in the middle.